This T cell receptor beta chain originates from a study of cytomegalovirus exposure and HLA in healthy donors. The primer mix had 60 Vbeta and 13 Jbeta primers. TCRdb keeps only in-frame clones here, not all; method: immunoSEQ multiplex PCR. The sample records roughly 110,000 clones, 70% being singletons. Germline loops: CDR1 MNHNS, CDR2 SASEGT. The CDR3 loop spans 14 amino acids. The V gene end was trimmed by 7 bases and the J gene end by 5 bases; junction bases not matched to a gene: 9. The material sequenced was PBMCs. This sequence originates from a man younger than 40 in good health and CMV-seropositive. The gene calls are TRBV6-1 and TRBJ2-5; 8 positions agree with TRBD2. For the CDR3, the DNA is TGTGCCAGCACCGTAGCGGGGACATGGGAGACCCAGTACTTC. Protein: CASTVAGTWETQYF.